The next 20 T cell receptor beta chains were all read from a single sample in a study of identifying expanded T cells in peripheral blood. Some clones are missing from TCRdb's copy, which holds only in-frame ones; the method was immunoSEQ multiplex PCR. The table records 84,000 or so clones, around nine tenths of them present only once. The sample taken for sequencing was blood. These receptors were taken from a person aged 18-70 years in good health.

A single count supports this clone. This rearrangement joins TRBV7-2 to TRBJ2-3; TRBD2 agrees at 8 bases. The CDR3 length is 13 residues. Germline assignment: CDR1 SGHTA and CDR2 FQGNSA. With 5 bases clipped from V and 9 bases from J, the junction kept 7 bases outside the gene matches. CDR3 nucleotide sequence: TGTGCCAGCAGCCCCGGGGGGGACCAAACGCAGTATTTT. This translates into CASSPGGDQTQYF.

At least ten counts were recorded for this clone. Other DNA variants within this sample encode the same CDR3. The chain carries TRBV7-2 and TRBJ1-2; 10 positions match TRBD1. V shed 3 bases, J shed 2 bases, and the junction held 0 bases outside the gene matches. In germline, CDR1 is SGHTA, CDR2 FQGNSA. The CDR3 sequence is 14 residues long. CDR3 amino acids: CASSLGQGNYGYTF. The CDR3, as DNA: TGTGCCAGCAGCTTGGGACAGGGGAACTATGGCTACACCTTC.

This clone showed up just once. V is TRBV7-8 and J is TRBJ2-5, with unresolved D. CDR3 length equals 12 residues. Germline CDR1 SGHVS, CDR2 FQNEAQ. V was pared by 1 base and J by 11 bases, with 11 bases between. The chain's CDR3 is CASSLDGGTQYF. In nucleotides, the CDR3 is TGTGCCAGCAGCTTAGACGGCGGAACGCAGTACTTC.

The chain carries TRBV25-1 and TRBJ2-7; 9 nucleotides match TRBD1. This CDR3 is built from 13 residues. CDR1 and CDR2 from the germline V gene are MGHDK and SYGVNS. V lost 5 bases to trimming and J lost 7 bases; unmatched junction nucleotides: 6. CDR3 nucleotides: TGTGCCAGCAGTCAAGGGACAGGGCGAGAGCAGTACTTC. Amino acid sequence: CASSQGTGREQYF.

DNA of the CDR3: TGTGCCAGCAGTTTAGAGGGACTAGCCAAAAACATTCAGTACTTC. Translation gives CASSLEGLAKNIQYF. The chain carries TRBV28 and TRBJ2-4, with a weak D call TRBD2 (6 bases). V lost 2 bases and J lost 0, with 8 bases in between. The germline V gene encodes CDR1 MDHEN and CDR2 SYDVKM. The CDR3 runs to 15 residues.

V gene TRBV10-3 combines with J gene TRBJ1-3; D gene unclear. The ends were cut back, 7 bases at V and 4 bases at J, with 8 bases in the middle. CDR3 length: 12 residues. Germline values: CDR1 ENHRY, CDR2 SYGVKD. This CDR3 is CAITTSGNTIYF. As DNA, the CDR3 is TGTGCCATCACGACGTCGGGAAACACCATATATTTT.

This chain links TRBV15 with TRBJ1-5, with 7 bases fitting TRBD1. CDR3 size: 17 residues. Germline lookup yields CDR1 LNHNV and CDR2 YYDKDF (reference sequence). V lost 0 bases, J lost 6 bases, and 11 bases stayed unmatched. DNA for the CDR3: TGTGCCACCAGCAGAGATCAGTTACAGGGGACGGTTCAGCCCCAGCATTTT. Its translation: CATSRDQLQGTVQPQHF.

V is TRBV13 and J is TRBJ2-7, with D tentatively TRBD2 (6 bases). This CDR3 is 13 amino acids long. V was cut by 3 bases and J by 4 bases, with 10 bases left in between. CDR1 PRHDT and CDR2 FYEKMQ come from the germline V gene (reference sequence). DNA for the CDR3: TGTGCCAGCAGCTTGGCGGGATATTACGAGCAGTACTTC. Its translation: CASSLAGYYEQYF. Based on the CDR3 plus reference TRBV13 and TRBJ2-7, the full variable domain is AAGVIQSPRHLIKEKRETATLKCYPIPRHDTVYWYQQGPGQDPQFLISFYEKMQSDKGSIPDRFSAQQFSDYHSELNMSSLELGDSALYFCASSLAGYYEQYFGPGTRLTVT.

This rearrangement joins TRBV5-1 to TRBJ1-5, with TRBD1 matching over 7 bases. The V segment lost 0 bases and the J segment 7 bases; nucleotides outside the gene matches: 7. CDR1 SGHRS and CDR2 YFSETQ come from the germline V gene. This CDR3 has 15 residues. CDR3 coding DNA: TGCGCCAGCAGCTTGGGGGACAGCGAGGGGCAGCCCCAGCATTTT. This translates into CASSLGDSEGQPQHF.

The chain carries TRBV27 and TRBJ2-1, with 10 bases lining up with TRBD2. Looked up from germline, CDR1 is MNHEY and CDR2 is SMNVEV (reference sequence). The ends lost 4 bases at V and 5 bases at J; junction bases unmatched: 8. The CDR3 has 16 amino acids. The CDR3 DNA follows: TGTGCCAGCAGTTCCATATCTAGCGGGAGCAACAATGAGCAGTTCTTC. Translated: CASSSISSGSNNEQFF.

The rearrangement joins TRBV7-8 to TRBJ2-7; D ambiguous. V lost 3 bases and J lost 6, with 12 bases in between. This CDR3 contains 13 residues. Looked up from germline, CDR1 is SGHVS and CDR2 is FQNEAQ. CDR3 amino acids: CASSLTNTGEQYF. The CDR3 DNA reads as TGTGCCAGCAGCTTGACCAATACTGGCGAGCAGTACTTC.

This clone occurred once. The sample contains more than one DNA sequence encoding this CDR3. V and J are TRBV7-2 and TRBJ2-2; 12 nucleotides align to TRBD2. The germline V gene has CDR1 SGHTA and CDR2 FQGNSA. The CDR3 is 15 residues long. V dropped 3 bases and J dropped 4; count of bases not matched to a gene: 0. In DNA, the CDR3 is TGTGCCAGCAGCTTGGGACTAGCGGGCACCGGGGAGCTGTTTTTT. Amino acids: CASSLGLAGTGELFF.

The CDR3 nucleotides are TGTGCCAGCAGCTACGGCCTAGGGAAAGCCACCGGGGAGCTGTTTTTT. It encodes CASSYGLGKATGELFF. The rearrangement links TRBV5-6 to TRBJ2-2; unclear D gene. Trimming left V 3 bases short and J 4 bases short, with 16 bases between. The CDR3 loop spans 16 amino acids. Per the germline V gene, CDR1 is SGHDT and CDR2 is YYEEEE.

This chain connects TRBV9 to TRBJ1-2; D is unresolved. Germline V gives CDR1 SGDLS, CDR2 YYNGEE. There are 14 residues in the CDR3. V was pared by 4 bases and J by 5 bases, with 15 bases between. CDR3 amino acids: CASSSNQFTYGYTF. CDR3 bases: TGTGCCAGCAGCTCAAACCAATTTACTTATGGCTACACCTTC.

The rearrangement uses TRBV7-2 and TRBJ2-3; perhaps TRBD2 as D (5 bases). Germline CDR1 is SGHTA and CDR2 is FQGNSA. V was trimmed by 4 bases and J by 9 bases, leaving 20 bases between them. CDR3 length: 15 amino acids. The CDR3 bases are TGTGCCAGCAGCTCCGTGAGTGGGAGCGGTGGCACGCAGTATTTT. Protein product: CASSSVSGSGGTQYF.

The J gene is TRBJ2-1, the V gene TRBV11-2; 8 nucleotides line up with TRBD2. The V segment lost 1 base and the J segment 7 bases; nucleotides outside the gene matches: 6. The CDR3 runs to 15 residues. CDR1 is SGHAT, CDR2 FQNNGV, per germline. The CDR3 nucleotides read TGTGCCAGCAGCTTAGCGGGAGGGCCGGGGAATGAGCAGTTCTTC. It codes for CASSLAGGPGNEQFF. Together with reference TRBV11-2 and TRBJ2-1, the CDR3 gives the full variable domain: EAGVAQSPRYKIIEKRQSVAFWCNPISGHATLYWYQQILGQGPKLLIQFQNNGVVDDSQLPKDRFSAERLKGVDSTLKIQPAKLEDSAVYLCASSLAGGPGNEQFFGPGTRLTVL.

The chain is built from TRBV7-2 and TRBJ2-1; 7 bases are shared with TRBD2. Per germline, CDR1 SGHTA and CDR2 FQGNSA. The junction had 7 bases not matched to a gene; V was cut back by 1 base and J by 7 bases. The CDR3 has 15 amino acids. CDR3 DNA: TGTGCCAGCAGCTTAGAGGGCGGGAGTGGGAATGAGCAGTTCTTC. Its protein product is CASSLEGGSGNEQFF.

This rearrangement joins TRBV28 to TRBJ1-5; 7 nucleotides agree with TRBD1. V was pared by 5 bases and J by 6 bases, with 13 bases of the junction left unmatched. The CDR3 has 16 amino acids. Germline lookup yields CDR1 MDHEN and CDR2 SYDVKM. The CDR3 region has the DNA TGTGCCAGCAGTAGACCAACAGGGGTGGCAAGTCAGCCCCAGCATTTT. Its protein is CASSRPTGVASQPQHF. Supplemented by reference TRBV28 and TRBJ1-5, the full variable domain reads DVKVTQSSRYLVKRTGEKVFLECVQDMDHENMFWYRQDPGLGLRLIYFSYDVKMKEKGDIPEGYSVSREKKERFSLILESASTNQTSMYLCASSRPTGVASQPQHFGDGTRLSIL.

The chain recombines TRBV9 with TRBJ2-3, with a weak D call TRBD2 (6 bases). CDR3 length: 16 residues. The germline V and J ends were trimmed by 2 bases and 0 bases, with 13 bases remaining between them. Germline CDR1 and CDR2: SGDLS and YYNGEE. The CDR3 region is CASSVALAASTDTQYF. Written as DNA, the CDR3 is TGTGCCAGCAGCGTGGCATTAGCGGCTAGCACAGATACGCAGTATTTT.

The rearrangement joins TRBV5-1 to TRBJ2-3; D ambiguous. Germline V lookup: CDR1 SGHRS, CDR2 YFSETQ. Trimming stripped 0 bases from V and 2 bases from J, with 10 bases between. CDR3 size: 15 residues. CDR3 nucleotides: TGCGCCAGCAGCTTGGTTGGAGCGACCACAGATACGCAGTATTTT. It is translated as CASSLVGATTDTQYF.